The 27 T cell receptor beta chains below all came from one sample that was sequenced in a study of CD8 T cells in ankylosing spondylitis. Study results and caveats: A motif of 7 or 8 highly homologous TCR beta variants was seen as apparently characteristic of ankylosing spondylitis blood.

These receptors have no known antigen. TCRdb analysed the 5' RACE reads with MiXCR anew, one entry per CDR3 protein. This table has some 700,000 distinct CDR3 sequences, around 20% appearing once. The specimen sequenced was blood, either unsorted or a sorted T cell fraction (not recorded which). Receptors were obtained from a male donor with ankylosing spondylitis.

The chain links TRBV6-2 or TRBV6-3 to TRBJ2-7, with D possibly TRBD2 on 7 matching bases. CDR1 is MNHEY, CDR2 SVGEGT, per germline. V was cut by 7 bases and J by 2 bases, with 15 bases left in between. This CDR3 is built from 14 residues. The CDR3 region has the DNA TGTGCCAGCACCCGGGGGCGGGAGACCTACGAGCAGTACTTC. Protein sequence: CASTRGRETYEQYF.

This clonotype was found a few times. The chain combines TRBV28 with TRBJ2-7, with D unresolved. With 2 bases removed from V and 3 bases from J, the gap between germline ends came to 23 bases. The germline V gene has CDR1 MDHEN and CDR2 SYDVKM. This CDR3 region has 18 residues. CDR3 in amino acids: CASSLGVGDPRSGYEQYF. In nucleotides, the CDR3 is TGTGCCAGCAGTTTAGGCGTTGGGGATCCCCGTTCCGGCTACGAGCAGTACTTC.

The chain has TRBV20-1 and TRBJ2-5, with TRBD2 as a possible D gene (7 bases). This CDR3 comprises 12 residues. Trimming cost V 4 bases and J 5 bases, with 11 bases left between them. Looked up from germline, CDR1 is DFQATT and CDR2 is SNEGSKA (reference sequence). The CDR3 reads CSANGGRETQYF. DNA for the CDR3: TGCAGTGCTAACGGGGGGCGGGAGACCCAGTACTTC.

The sample holds a few counts of this clonotype. The V and J genes are TRBV12-3 or TRBV12-4 and TRBJ2-5, with TRBD2 matching over 11 bases. V shed 5 bases and J 3 bases; nucleotides not matched to a gene: 2. The CDR3 covers 14 residues. The CDR3 coding sequence is TGTGCCAGCAGTCCACTAGCGGGGGAAGAGACCCAGTACTTC. Residues: CASSPLAGEETQYF.

This clonotype was seen many times. The chain has TRBV29-1 and TRBJ2-7; TRBD1 matches 7 bases. The trim removed 2 bases at V and 2 bases at J, leaving 9 bases unmatched. The CDR3 runs to 15 residues. In germline, CDR1 is SQVTM, CDR2 ANQGSEA. CDR3 coding DNA: TGCAGCGTTGAATTGCAGGACAGGACGACCTACGAGCAGTACTTC. Its translation: CSVELQDRTTYEQYF.

This clonotype was counted a few times. The rearrangement joins TRBV29-1 to TRBJ2-1; tentatively, D is TRBD2 (6 bases). CDR1 and CDR2 from the germline V gene are SQVTM and ANQGSEA. The CDR3 sequence is 14 residues long. V gave up 2 bases and J gave up 8 bases, with 16 bases separating them. The CDR3 DNA reads as TGCAGCGTTGAATTAGGAGGGCCAGTCTATGAGCAGTTCTTC. Amino acid sequence: CSVELGGPVYEQFF.

The chain links TRBV6-2 or TRBV6-3 to TRBJ2-1, with 10 bases identical to TRBD2. V trimming: 8 bases; J trimming: 5 bases; junction bases outside the gene matches: 3. CDR1 is MNHEY and CDR2 is SVGEGT in the germline V gene. The CDR3 sequence is 13 residues long. DNA of the CDR3: TGTGCCAGCCAGCTAGCGGGGGACAATGAGCAGTTCTTC. This translates into CASQLAGDNEQFF.

The V and J genes are TRBV24-1 and TRBJ2-1; D is unresolved. Trimming pared 2 bases from V and 10 bases from J, leaving 5 bases between. This CDR3 has 11 residues. Germline CDR1 is KGHDR and CDR2 is SFDVKD. The CDR3 nucleotides read TGTGCCACCAGTGATTCCTGGGAGCAGTTCTTC. Translated, it gives CATSDSWEQFF.

For the CDR3, the DNA is TGTGCCAGCAGCAAGGGAGGGACAGAGCAGTACTTC. Residues: CASSKGGTEQYF. This rearrangement joins TRBV11-3 to TRBJ2-7; TRBD2 might be the D (7 bases). The germline CDR1 and CDR2 sequences are SGHNT and YENEEA. The CDR3 contains 12 residues. Trimming removed 5 bases at V and 7 bases at J, with 12 bases between. The whole variable domain, filled in from reference TRBV11-3 and TRBJ2-7, reads EAGVVQSPRYKIIEKKQPVAFWCNPISGHNTLYWYLQNLGQGPELLIRYENEEAVDDSQLPKDRFSAERLKGVDSTLKIQPAELGDSAVYLCASSKGGTEQYFGPGTRLTVT.

The chain employs TRBV4-1 and TRBJ2-1; D is unresolved. The ends were cut back, 1 base at V and 8 bases at J, with 9 bases in the middle. The CDR3 is made up of 13 amino acids. Germline V CDR1 and CDR2: MGHRA, YSYEKL. The CDR3 nucleotides read TGCGCCAGCAGCCAAGTATATGGGGATGAGCAGTTCTTC. Translating gives CASSQVYGDEQFF.

This clonotype has a handful of counts. DNA for the CDR3: TGTGCCAGCAGCCCGCAGGTAAAGGGTAGACAGGGGTACAATGAGCAGTTCTTC. Protein product: CASSPQVKGRQGYNEQFF. The chain links TRBV3-1 to TRBJ2-1; 8 nucleotides line up with TRBD1. CDR3 length: 18 amino acids. From germline, CDR1 is LGHDT and CDR2 YNNKEL (reference sequence). V trimming: 4 bases; J trimming: 4 bases; junction bases outside the gene matches: 15.

This clonotype appeared a few times. The rearrangement links TRBV20-1 to TRBJ2-1; 8 nucleotides match TRBD2. The ends lost 5 bases at V and 0 bases at J; junction bases unmatched: 12. The CDR3 runs 17 residues. The V gene's germline CDR1 is DFQATT and CDR2 SNEGSKA (reference sequence). The CDR3 region is CSAPRNPGGNSYNEQFF. Here the CDR3 DNA reads TGCAGTGCTCCCCGAAACCCGGGAGGGAACTCCTACAATGAGCAGTTCTTC.

This clonotype turned up a few times. V usage is TRBV3-1 and J usage is TRBJ1-6; tentatively, D is TRBD1 (6 bases). The CDR3 length is 17 residues. V was shortened by 4 bases and J by 8 bases, with 21 bases between the two germline ends. Looked up from germline, CDR1 is LGHDT and CDR2 is YNNKEL (reference sequence). This CDR3 reads CASSPLLPRGPDSPLHF. The CDR3 DNA reads TGTGCCAGCAGCCCGCTTCTGCCCCGGGGGCCGGATTCACCCCTCCACTTT.

This chain joins TRBV6-5 and TRBJ2-5; no definite D call. Deletions cut 0 bases from V and 1 base from J, with 9 bases between. CDR3 length equals 15 residues. Germline CDR1 MNHEY, CDR2 SVGAGI. As DNA, the CDR3 is TGTGCCAGCAGTTACTCACCGCGGTTCCAAGAGACCCAGTACTTC. As protein: CASSYSPRFQETQYF.

This clonotype was counted a few times. The chain is built from TRBV5-6 and TRBJ1-2, with D unclear. The CDR3 consists of 17 residues. Trimming took 6 bases from V and 3 from J, leaving 24 bases between them. Per the germline V gene, CDR1 is SGHDT and CDR2 is YYEEEE. The CDR3 protein is CASKYRGDLSSDYGYTF. The CDR3 bases are TGTGCCAGCAAATATCGGGGTGATTTAAGTTCAGACTATGGCTACACCTTC.

The chain carries TRBV9 and TRBJ2-1; D possibly corresponds to TRBD2 (5 bases). Germline CDR1 reads SGDLS; CDR2 reads YYNGEE. CDR3 length: 16 amino acids. The ends were cut back, 3 bases at V and 4 bases at J, with 17 bases in the middle. The CDR3 DNA sequence: TGTGCCAGCAGCGCCACAGAGGAGGCGCGTTACAATGAGCAGTTCTTC. It translates to CASSATEEARYNEQFF.

The chain joins TRBV4-3 to TRBJ2-3; perhaps D is TRBD1 or TRBD2 (5 bases each). CDR3 length equals 16 residues. Germline assignment: CDR1 LGHNA and CDR2 YSLEER. The V end was cut by 3 bases, the J end by 4 bases, with 17 bases between. The CDR3 DNA reads TGCGCCAGCAGCCAGGACCCGGGACCCAGGGCAGATACGCAGTATTTT. Its protein product is CASSQDPGPRADTQYF.

The chain uses TRBV2 and TRBJ1-4; D gene uncertain. The germline V gene encodes CDR1 SNHLY and CDR2 FYNNEI. V shed 2 bases and J shed 7 bases, with 14 bases lying between them. The CDR3 has 15 residues. This chain's CDR3 is CASSELGRYGEKLFF. The CDR3 DNA reads TGTGCCAGCAGTGAATTGGGGAGGTATGGTGAAAAACTGTTTTTT.

This clonotype was detected only a few times. The chain combines TRBV4-1 with TRBJ2-2; no reliable D call. V was trimmed by 0 bases and J by 0 bases, leaving 11 bases between them. The CDR3 covers 17 residues. Germline-derived CDR1 and CDR2 are MGHRA and YSYEKL. The CDR3 DNA is TGCGCCAGCAGCCAAGATCCGGCAGTGTCGAACACCGGGGAGCTGTTTTTT. Translation: CASSQDPAVSNTGELFF.

J is TRBJ2-2 and V is TRBV29-1, with 9 bases matching TRBD1. V shed 7 bases and J 1 base; nucleotides not matched to a gene: 4. This CDR3 contains 14 residues. Germline lookup yields CDR1 SQVTM and CDR2 ANQGSEA. CDR3 protein: CSAQGQGNTGELFF. The CDR3 DNA reads TGCAGCGCTCAGGGACAGGGGAACACCGGGGAGCTGTTTTTT.

This clonotype has ten or more counts. V and J are TRBV29-1 and TRBJ2-5; TRBD1 aligns across 7 bases. This CDR3 contains 14 residues. CDR1 and CDR2 (germline): SQVTM, ANQGSEA. V was pared by 0 bases and J by 14 bases, with 15 bases of the junction left unmatched. The CDR3 DNA follows: TGCAGCGTTGAAGAAAGGACAGGACCTCAGGATTTTTACTTC. This codes for CSVEERTGPQDFYF.

J is TRBJ2-1 and V is TRBV3-1; D is perhaps TRBD1 or TRBD2 (5 bases each). Germline CDR1 reads LGHDT; CDR2 reads YNNKEL (reference sequence). The germline V and J ends were trimmed by 1 base and 8 bases, with 18 bases remaining between them. The CDR3 runs to 16 residues. CDR3: CASSQVAGAALDEQFF. As DNA, the CDR3 is TGTGCCAGCAGCCAAGTTGCCGGGGCCGCGCTCGATGAGCAGTTCTTC.

The chain is built from TRBV7-9 and TRBJ1-1; the match to TRBD1 covers 9 bases. The CDR3 totals 15 residues. Trimming took 7 bases from V and 5 from J; bases not matched to a gene: 11. Germline V gene data show CDR1 as SEHNR and CDR2 as FQNEAQ (reference sequence). The CDR3 loop is CASTLLTGGDTEAFF. The CDR3 DNA reads TGTGCCAGCACCTTGCTTACAGGGGGCGATACTGAAGCTTTCTTT.

J is TRBJ2-5 and V is TRBV3-1; no definite D call. Germline CDR1 LGHDT, CDR2 YNNKEL (reference sequence). V lost 0 bases and J lost 7, with 6 bases in between. The CDR3 extends over 12 amino acids. Written as DNA, the CDR3 is TGTGCCAGCAGCCAAGATCTACGGACCCAGTACTTC. Translating it yields CASSQDLRTQYF.

The genes are TRBV18 and TRBJ2-1; unclear D gene. CDR3 length: 13 residues. Trimming removed 3 bases at V and 8 bases at J, with 11 bases between. Per the germline V gene, CDR1 is KGHSH and CDR2 is LQKENI. In nucleotides, the CDR3 is TGTGCCAGCTCACCGCCTGCTAAGGATGAGCAGTTCTTC. The encoded protein is CASSPPAKDEQFF.

The rearrangement uses TRBV5-1 and TRBJ2-2, with D perhaps TRBD2 (6 bases). Germline V gene data show CDR1 as SGHRS and CDR2 as YFSETQ. The V end was cut by 3 bases, the J end by 2 bases, with 11 bases between. This CDR3 is built from 15 residues. The CDR3 loop reads CASSYKGGNTGELFF. The DNA of the CDR3 is TGCGCCAGCAGCTATAAGGGAGGCAACACCGGGGAGCTGTTTTTT.

The chain joins TRBV15 to TRBJ2-2; 7 bases agree with TRBD1. Trimming at V came to 8 bases and at J to 1 base, leaving 7 bases not matched to a gene. CDR1 is LNHNV and CDR2 is YYDKDF in the germline V gene (reference sequence). The CDR3 length is 15 residues. The CDR3 DNA is TGTGCCACCCGCGAGGGACAGCGGAACACCGGGGAGCTGTTTTTT. Protein product: CATREGQRNTGELFF.